What follows describes a single T cell receptor beta chain. These data originate in a study of cytomegalovirus exposure and HLA in healthy donors. Germline V lookup: CDR1 SGHNT, CDR2 YENEEA. Losses at the gene ends were 5 bases for V and 7 bases for J; bases not matched to a gene: 4. The CDR3 is made up of 13 amino acids. The PCR was carried out with 60 Vbeta primers and 13 Jbeta primers. Clones were sequenced by immunoSEQ multiplex PCR, and TCRdb holds only the in-frame ones, with some missing. The profile shows over 200,000 clones, under 80% of them singletons. Sequenced input: PBMCs. The source of this sequence is a woman aged 25 to 39 in good health and CMV-seronegative. The chain uses TRBV11-3 and TRBJ2-1; TRBD2 aligns across 8 bases. The CDR3 here is CASSRTSWNEQFF. DNA for the CDR3: TGTGCCAGCAGCCGGACTAGCTGGAATGAGCAGTTCTTC.